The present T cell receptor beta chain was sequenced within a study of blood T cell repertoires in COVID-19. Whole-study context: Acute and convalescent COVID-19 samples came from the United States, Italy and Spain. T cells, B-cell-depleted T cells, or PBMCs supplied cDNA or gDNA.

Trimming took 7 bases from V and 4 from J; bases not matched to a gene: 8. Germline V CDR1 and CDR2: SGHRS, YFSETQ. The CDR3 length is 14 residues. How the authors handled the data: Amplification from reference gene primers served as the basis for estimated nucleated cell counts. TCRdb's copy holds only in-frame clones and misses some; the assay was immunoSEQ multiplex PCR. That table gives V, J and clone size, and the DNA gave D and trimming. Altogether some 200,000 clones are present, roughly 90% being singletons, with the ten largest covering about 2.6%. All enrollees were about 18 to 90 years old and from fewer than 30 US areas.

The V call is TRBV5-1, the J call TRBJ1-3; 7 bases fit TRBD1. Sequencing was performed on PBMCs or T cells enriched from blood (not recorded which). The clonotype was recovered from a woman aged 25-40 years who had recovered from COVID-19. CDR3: CASSTGVAGNTIYF. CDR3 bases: TGCGCCAGCTCCACAGGGGTAGCAGGAAACACCATATATTTT. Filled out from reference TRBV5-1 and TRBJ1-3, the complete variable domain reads KAGVTQTPRYLIKTRGQQVTLSCSPISGHRSVSWYQQTPGQGLQFLFEYFSETQRNKGNFPGRFSGRQFSNSRSEMNVSTLELGDSALYLCASSTGVAGNTIYFGEGSWLTVV.